This TCR beta chain was recorded in a study of cytotoxic CD8 clonotypes in ibrutinib-treated CLL. Overall study findings and caveats: Samples were collected at differing times from sustained-remission and progressing patients. Clonality increased at ibrutinib response, then returned toward baseline at progression.

Researchers set a sequencing depth target of 1 in 200,000 to 1 in 1 million T cells. This table comes from immunoSEQ multiplex PCR, and its TCRdb copy is limited to in-frame clones, with some not included. The table has more than 11,000 clones, roughly 70% seen once. The CDR3 length is 16 residues. V shed 4 bases and J shed 2 bases, with 18 bases lying between them. Germline V gene data show CDR1 as SGHDT and CDR2 as YYEEEE. This clone was detected only a few times. The antigen remains undetermined. The clonotype was recovered from a human donor with chronic lymphocytic leukemia. This chain joins TRBV5-6 and TRBJ1-2; tentatively, D is TRBD1 (5 bases). Specimen: PBMCs, collected before ibrutinib treatment. CDR3 loop: CASSRRAGGTNYGYTF. CDR3 in DNA: TGTGCCAGCAGCCGGAGGGCCGGGGGGACCAACTATGGCTACACCTTC. Full variable domain (rest looked up from reference TRBV5-6 and TRBJ1-2): DAGVTQSPTHLIKTRGQQVTLRCSPKSGHDTVSWYQQALGQGPQFIFQYYEEEERQRGNFPDRFSGHQFPNYSSELNVNALLLGDSALYLCASSRRAGGTNYGYTFGSGTRLTVV.